Below, 10 T cell receptor beta chains from the same sample are listed, as sequenced in a study of OX40 agonist ivuxolimab in advanced cancers. Sequencing was performed with immunoSEQ multiplex PCR; in TCRdb, only in-frame clones are kept and a portion is missing. The sample gives more than 10,000 clones, approximately 92% of which show up once; about 70% is in the top ten. The input for sequencing was CD4+ or CD8+ T cells sorted from blood, taken in a trial of the OX40 agonist ivuxolimab. These receptors came from an adult with an advanced solid tumor such as melanoma, head and neck, liver or kidney cancer.

The chain has TRBV6-6 and TRBJ1-6, with a weak D call TRBD1 (5 bases). The CDR3 length is 11 residues. From germline, CDR1 is MNHNY and CDR2 SVGAGI (reference sequence). Trimming took 8 bases from V and 10 from J, leaving 9 bases between them. The chain's CDR3 is CASVGDSPLHF. CDR3 in DNA: TGTGCCAGCGTAGGGGACTCACCCCTCCACTTT.

The rearrangement links TRBV11-3 to TRBJ2-5; the match to TRBD1 covers 9 bases. The V and J ends lost 8 bases and 5 bases, in that order; junction bases with no gene match: 9. The CDR3 spans 14 residues. Germline lookup yields CDR1 SGHNT and CDR2 YENEEA. The CDR3 DNA reads as TGTGCCAGCTCCATGGGGACAGGGTGGGAGACCCAGTACTTC. This codes for CASSMGTGWETQYF.

The genes are TRBV9 and TRBJ2-1; 10 bases map to TRBD2. Trimming took 1 base from V and 5 from J; bases not matched to a gene: 6. Germline-derived CDR1 and CDR2 are SGDLS and YYNGEE. The CDR3 is 16 residues long. This CDR3 is CASSVNPSGGNNEQFF. The CDR3 coding sequence is TGTGCCAGCAGCGTAAACCCTAGCGGGGGAAACAATGAGCAGTTCTTC.

This chain connects TRBV11-3 to TRBJ2-1, with 8 bases identical to TRBD1. CDR1 is SGHNT, CDR2 YENEEA, per germline. This CDR3 has 14 residues. V lost 5 bases to trimming and J lost 7 bases; unmatched junction nucleotides: 7. CDR3 region: CASSHRTGKNEQFF. In nucleotides, the CDR3 is TGTGCCAGCAGCCACCGGACAGGGAAGAATGAGCAGTTCTTC. Combining the CDR3 with reference TRBV11-3 and TRBJ2-1 gives the whole variable domain EAGVVQSPRYKIIEKKQPVAFWCNPISGHNTLYWYLQNLGQGPELLIRYENEEAVDDSQLPKDRFSAERLKGVDSTLKIQPAELGDSAVYLCASSHRTGKNEQFFGPGTRLTVL.

The chain uses TRBV19 and TRBJ2-1; 8 bases line up with TRBD2. V gave up 0 bases and J gave up 10 bases; unmatched junction bases: 14. CDR1 and CDR2 (germline): LNHDA, SQIVND (reference sequence). The length of the CDR3 is 17 residues. As DNA, the CDR3 is TGTGCCAGTAGTATAGAGGTAACGGGGGGGGCCGGTACCGAGCAGTTCTTC. This encodes CASSIEVTGGAGTEQFF.

The genes are TRBV7-8 and TRBJ1-1, with D perhaps TRBD1 (6 bases). Germline-derived CDR1 and CDR2 are SGHVS and FQNEAQ. The CDR3 is 12 amino acids. The ends were cut back, 5 bases at V and 5 bases at J, with 9 bases in the middle. The CDR3 loop is CASSHTGTEAFF. DNA of the CDR3: TGTGCCAGCAGCCACACAGGGACTGAAGCTTTCTTT.

The chain is built from TRBV7-9 and TRBJ1-5, with D unclear. This CDR3 is 13 amino acids long. The germline V and J ends were trimmed by 5 bases and 4 bases, with 9 bases remaining between them. From germline, CDR1 is SEHNR and CDR2 FQNEAQ (reference sequence). The CDR3 sequence: CASSPGRNQPQHF. CDR3 nucleotides: TGTGCCAGCAGCCCGGGCAGGAATCAGCCCCAGCATTTT.

This clone was found a few times. The chain employs TRBV5-5 and TRBJ1-1; 7 bases match TRBD1. The CDR3 has 16 residues. Trimming removed 4 bases from V and 1 base from J; junction bases left unmatched: 10. Germline CDR1 and CDR2: SGHKS and YYEKEE (reference sequence). The CDR3 loop reads CASSRSRGGRNTEAFF. CDR3 DNA sequence: TGTGCCAGCAGCCGGTCCAGGGGGGGAAGGAACACTGAAGCTTTCTTT. The full variable domain, with the rest looked up from reference TRBV5-5 and TRBJ1-1, is DAGVTQSPTHLIKTRGQQVTLRCSPISGHKSVSWYQQVLGQGPQFIFQYYEKEERGRGNFPDRFSARQFPNYSSELNVNALLLGDSALYLCASSRSRGGRNTEAFFGQGTRLTVV.

The chain has TRBV4-3 and TRBJ2-2; tentatively, D is TRBD2 (7 bases). Trimming left V 1 base short and J 10 bases short, with 22 bases between. CDR1 and CDR2 from the germline V gene are LGHNA and YSLEER. The CDR3 covers 17 residues. The chain's CDR3 is CASSQGGLGGGGEELFF. The CDR3 nucleotides are TGCGCCAGCAGCCAAGGGGGGCTCGGCGGGGGAGGGGAGGAGCTGTTTTTT.

The chain uses TRBV27 and TRBJ2-1; a possible D gene is TRBD2 (5 bases). This CDR3 has 11 amino acids. V lost 11 bases and J lost 7, with 12 bases in between. Germline values: CDR1 MNHEY, CDR2 SMNVEV (reference sequence). For the CDR3, the DNA is TGTGCCGCCCAGAGGAGGAATGAGCAGTTCTTC. Translating gives CAAQRRNEQFF.